This is a list of T cell receptor beta chains from one sample in a study of T cell changes during pregnancy in multiple sclerosis. Clones were sequenced by immunoSEQ multiplex PCR, and TCRdb holds only the in-frame ones, with some missing. This sample has tens of thousands of clones; 90% to 95% occur once, and the top ten carry around 0.39%. This sample comprised CD4+ T cells from peripheral blood mononuclear cells, obtained after pregnancy. Every receptor here comes from a female donor with multiple sclerosis, enrolled in a pregnancy study. Both conserved end residues are part of each CDR3. A D gene is named only where the DNA matches it firmly. Rows may omit the clone size; those that give it use once, few, many or a size class.

D gene,clone size,V gene,J gene,CDR3 protein,CDR3 DNA
TRBD2,NA,TRBV7-8,TRBJ2-7,CASSWTSVAYEQYF,TGTGCCAGCAGCTGGACTAGCGTTGCCTACGAGCAGTACTTC
NA,NA,TRBV7-9,TRBJ2-2,CASTRPTERNTGELFF,TGTGCCAGCACCCGCCCTACGGAGAGGAACACCGGGGAGCTGTTTTTT
NA,NA,TRBV7-2,TRBJ2-3,CASSLSRGTDTQYF,TGTGCCAGCAGCTTAAGCCGGGGCACAGATACGCAGTATTTT
NA,NA,TRBV11-2,TRBJ1-1,CASSHQRSPSGTEAFF,TGTGCCAGCAGCCATCAGCGTTCCCCCAGCGGAACTGAAGCTTTCTTT
NA,NA,TRBV10-3,TRBJ2-7,CAISESRQQSSYEQYF,TGTGCCATCAGTGAGTCGAGGCAGCAGAGCTCCTACGAGCAGTACTTC
NA,once,TRBV11-2,TRBJ1-3,CASSFDSGNTIYF,TGTGCCAGCAGCTTTGACAGTGGAAACACCATATATTTT
NA,once,TRBV10-3,TRBJ2-4,CARTPGGGRENIQYF,TGTGCCCGAACTCCCGGGGGCGGGAGAGAAAACATTCAGTACTTC
TRBD2,NA,TRBV30,TRBJ2-1,CAWTVGGSNNEQFF,TGTGCCTGGACCGTTGGCGGGAGTAACAATGAGCAGTTCTTC
NA,NA,TRBV18,TRBJ2-6,CASSPDDSSGANVLTF,TGTGCCAGCTCACCCGATGACAGCTCTGGGGCCAACGTCCTGACTTTC
NA,NA,TRBV19,TRBJ1-5,CASRFTGYNQPQHF,TGTGCCAGTAGATTCACAGGGTACAATCAGCCCCAGCATTTT
NA,NA,TRBV27,TRBJ2-1,CASSLRYGIENEQFF,TGTGCCAGCAGTTTAAGGTACGGGATTGAGAATGAGCAGTTCTTC
TRBD1,NA,TRBV6-5,TRBJ1-6,CASTLTGAVNSPLHF,TGTGCCAGCACCCTAACAGGGGCCGTTAATTCACCCCTCCACTTT
TRBD1,NA,TRBV19,TRBJ1-2,CASSVQGARGYTF,TGTGCCAGTAGTGTACAGGGGGCGAGGGGCTACACCTTC
NA,NA,TRBV19,TRBJ1-1,CASTPRTLNTEAFF,TGTGCCAGTACCCCTCGGACACTGAACACTGAAGCTTTCTTT
TRBD2,NA,TRBV18,TRBJ2-1,CASSPGLNNEQFF,TGTGCCAGCTCACCGGGACTAAACAATGAGCAGTTCTTC
TRBD1,NA,TRBV7-2,TRBJ2-3,CASSMGQADTQYF,TGTGCCAGCAGCATGGGACAGGCAGATACGCAGTATTTT
TRBD1,NA,TRBV5-1,TRBJ1-2,CASRPDRAGGYTF,TGCGCCAGCAGACCCGACAGGGCAGGCGGCTACACCTTC
TRBD2,NA,TRBV7-2,TRBJ2-5,CASSQGLESETQYF,TGTGCCAGCAGTCAAGGACTAGAGTCGGAGACCCAGTACTTC
TRBD2,NA,TRBV11-1,TRBJ2-3,CASSRAGAIITDTQYF,TGTGCCAGCAGCAGAGCGGGGGCGATAATCACAGATACGCAGTATTTT
NA,NA,TRBV6-5,TRBJ1-5,CASSGGGQPQHF,TGTGCCAGCAGTGGGGGCGGTCAGCCCCAGCATTTT
TRBD1,NA,TRBV19,TRBJ1-2,CASTGTVYGYTF,TGTGCCAGTACCGGGACAGTCTATGGCTACACCTTC
TRBD2,few,TRBV14,TRBJ2-6,CAPSSGSSGANVLTF,TGTGCCCCTTCTAGCGGGAGTTCCGGGGCCAACGTCCTGACTTTC
NA,NA,TRBV19,TRBJ1-1,CASRIQGRGTEAFF,TGTGCCAGTAGGATACAGGGAAGGGGCACTGAAGCTTTCTTT
NA,once,TRBV5-5,TRBJ2-5,CASIGGETQYF,TGTGCCAGCATCGGCGGAGAGACCCAGTACTTC
TRBD1,NA,TRBV5-4,TRBJ1-4,CASSLQGSEKLFF,TGTGCCAGCAGCTTACAGGGGAGTGAAAAACTGTTTTTT
NA,NA,TRBV9,TRBJ2-1,CASSVAIYYNEQFF,TGTGCCAGCAGCGTAGCTATCTATTACAATGAGCAGTTCTTC
NA,NA,TRBV19,TRBJ2-7,CASRRGTGTGIYEQYF,TGTGCCAGTAGAAGGGGGACCGGGACGGGTATCTACGAGCAGTACTTC
NA,NA,TRBV19,TRBJ2-7,CASSIAGLSSYEQYF,TGTGCCAGTAGTATAGCGGGACTGAGCTCCTACGAGCAGTACTTC
NA,NA,TRBV5-1,TRBJ1-3,CASSRGVDASGNTIYF,TGCGCCAGCAGCCGGGGGGTTGACGCCTCTGGAAACACCATATATTTT
TRBD2,NA,TRBV4-2,TRBJ2-5,CASSQVGLLQETQYF,TGTGCCAGCAGCCAAGTGGGACTACTCCAAGAGACCCAGTACTTC
NA,NA,TRBV4-1,TRBJ2-7,CASSLDPRTAAYEQYF,TGCGCCAGCAGCCTAGACCCTCGGACAGCTGCCTACGAGCAGTACTTC
TRBD1,NA,TRBV5-8,TRBJ1-4,CASSLAGQGGEKLFF,TGTGCCAGCAGCTTGGCGGGACAGGGCGGTGAAAAACTGTTTTTT
NA,NA,TRBV19,TRBJ2-3,CASRREPSTDTQYF,TGTGCCAGTAGACGGGAGCCTTCCACAGATACGCAGTATTTT
NA,NA,TRBV28,TRBJ1-2,CASSVQGYGYTF,TGTGCCAGCAGTGTGCAGGGCTATGGCTACACCTTC
TRBD1,NA,TRBV7-2,TRBJ1-5,CASSPGGGLFNQPQHF,TGTGCCAGCAGCCCGGGAGGGGGCCTATTCAATCAGCCCCAGCATTTT
TRBD2,few,TRBV19,TRBJ2-3,CASSMRLAGGTDTQYF,TGTGCCAGTAGTATGAGGCTAGCGGGGGGCACAGATACGCAGTATTTT
TRBD2,NA,TRBV4-2,TRBJ2-1,CASSQDAVSGGLEEQFF,TGTGCCAGCAGCCAAGACGCTGTAAGCGGGGGGCTCGAGGAGCAGTTCTTC